The clone carrying this TCR beta chain came up a few times. Three rounds of nested PCR, following a modified ARM-PCR protocol, produced the TCRbeta library. Using its own MiXCR run on the multiplex PCR reads, TCRdb lists one record per CDR3 protein. The data contain around 200,000 distinct CDR3 sequences, 60% to 85% of them singletons. Germline V gene data show CDR1 as MDHEN and CDR2 as SYDVKM. This CDR3 has 13 residues. V lost 2 bases and J 4 bases, leaving 8 bases between the germline ends. The sample comes from a study of tumor and adjacent non-tumor tissue in lung cancer. Study summary: There were around 11 adenocarcinoma, a couple of squamous cell carcinoma and 1 small cell lung cancer cases.

RNA was extracted from bulk tissue without any cell sorting. Chemotherapy-naive patients with new lung cancer underwent thoracic surgery in China, August–late 2014. The V call is TRBV28, the J call TRBJ1-1, with D possibly matching TRBD1 (5 bases). The sequencing sample was made of lung tumor tissue. The sequence was collected from a man in his sixties with non-small cell lung cancer. The CDR3 DNA is TGTGCCAGCAGTTTAGGGGGTCCCACTGAAGCTTTCTTT. Amino acid sequence: CASSLGGPTEAFF.